This T cell receptor beta chain is from a study of cytomegalovirus exposure and HLA in healthy donors. Per the germline V gene, CDR1 is MRHNA and CDR2 is SNTAGT. The CDR3 consists of 16 residues. With V trimmed by 7 bases and J by 0 bases, 12 bases remained unmatched. Amplification used 60 Vbeta primers and 13 Jbeta primers. Repertoires were generated with immunoSEQ multiplex PCR, while TCRdb's copy carries only in-frame clones and drops some. The table includes fewer than 150,000 clones, around 77% detected once. The clonotype originates from a young woman in good health and CMV-seropositive. The source material was PBMCs. The rearrangement joins TRBV6-4 to TRBJ2-7; 7 bases fit TRBD1. The CDR3 loop is CASINKPDRSSYEQYF. The CDR3 DNA sequence: TGTGCCAGCATCAACAAACCGGACAGGAGCTCCTACGAGCAGTACTTC.